The TCR beta chain described here comes from a study of T cell changes during pregnancy in multiple sclerosis. The CDR3 sequence is 14 residues long. CDR1 is MNHEY, CDR2 SVGAGI, per germline. V was shortened by 5 bases and J by 4 bases, with 14 bases between the two germline ends. Data came from immunoSEQ multiplex PCR; TCRdb stores just in-frame clones and leaves some out. The repertoire consists of 30,000 to 40,000 clones, with more than 70% occurring once and the leading ten covering 5.1%. The sample was CD8+ T cells from peripheral blood mononuclear cells, taken in the first trimester of pregnancy. This clonotype originated in a female donor with multiple sclerosis, enrolled in a pregnancy study. The chain is built from TRBV6-5 and TRBJ1-1; possibly TRBD1 for D (6 bases). CDR3 sequence (DNA): TGTGCCAGCAGTCCTTCCCGGACAGTCACTGAAGCTTTCTTT. Translating gives CASSPSRTVTEAFF.